This T cell receptor beta chain was observed in a study of OX40 agonist ivuxolimab in advanced cancers. About the study: Ivuxolimab, an antibody that agonizes OX40 (CD134), was administered to the patients. Three partial responders included one hepatocellular carcinoma patient and two cutaneous melanoma patients.

Overall study findings and caveats: Relative to CD4+, CD8+ T cells held more expanded clones on average. Partial responders at 0.1-3.0 mg/kg had among the lowest clonal expansion.

A remark on this clone: The antigen is undetermined.

The method was immunoSEQ multiplex PCR; TCRdb's version includes in-frame clones alone and lacks a portion of them. The sample yields about 83,000 clones, about 88% seen once. Source: CD4+ or CD8+ T cells sorted from blood, taken in a trial of the OX40 agonist ivuxolimab. The clonotype was recovered from an adult with an advanced solid tumor such as melanoma, head and neck, liver or kidney cancer.

The CDR3 spells CASSPSGTRLDTQYF. The DNA of the CDR3 is TGTGCCAGCAGCCCATCCGGGACTAGGTTAGATACGCAGTATTTT. The genes are TRBV9 and TRBJ2-3; 8 bases agree with TRBD2. Per germline, CDR1 SGDLS and CDR2 YYNGEE. With 4 bases clipped from V and 5 bases from J, the junction kept 9 bases outside the gene matches. The CDR3 runs 15 residues.